This T cell receptor beta chain was found in a study of T cells in Graves' hyperthyroidism and ophthalmopathy. Study results and caveats: Ophthalmopathy could be told apart from stable hyperthyroidism with a 13 V-J model.

Amplified regions were TCR beta CDR3 sequences from RNA transcripts. The TCR CDR3 first-round RT-PCR relied on the HTBI primer set. TCRdb fed the multiplex PCR reads into MiXCR, producing one record per CDR3 protein. This sample has approximately 530,000 distinct CDR3 sequences, with nearly 20% found just once. In its sample, this clonotype was seen a few times. The antigen remains unidentified. V shed 3 bases and J shed 0 bases, with 9 bases lying between them. The CDR3 contains 15 residues. Germline CDR1 SNHLY, CDR2 FYNNEI. Diagnoses used clinical symptoms, serum thyroxine and TRAb, thyroid ultrasound and orbital computed tomography.

The clonotype was recovered from a man in his forties or fifties with Graves' ophthalmopathy. Sequencing input: blood. The chain uses TRBV2 and TRBJ1-3; TRBD1 might be the D (5 bases). CDR3 bases: TGTGCCAGCAGTGAGGGGCTTCACTCTGGAAACACCATATATTTT. Its protein product is CASSEGLHSGNTIYF.